This TCR beta chain comes out of a study of blood T cell repertoires in COVID-19. Study-wide context: COVID-19 samples, acute and convalescent, were from the United States, Italy and Spain. PBMCs, B-cell-depleted T cells, or T cells provided the cDNA or gDNA that made up the material.

Under the authors' procedure: Reference gene primers were amplified, and this amplification served to estimate nucleated cell counts. Profiling relied on immunoSEQ multiplex PCR, and the TCRdb table lists in-frame clones only, not all of them. V and J calls and clone size are as listed in that table; D and trimming were resolved from the DNA. Of 100,000 to 150,000 clones listed, roughly four fifths were seen once; the top ten hold approximately 8.7%. The CDR3 is 12 residues long. V gave up 6 bases and J gave up 1 base, with 9 bases separating them. Germline V gene data show CDR1 as SQVTM and CDR2 as ANQGSEA.

Sequencing used peripheral blood. The receptor was isolated from a man between 40 and 49 years old with active or convalescent COVID-19. The J gene is TRBJ1-1, the V gene TRBV29-1; D may be TRBD1 (5 bases). CDR3 loop: CSVGGGNTEAFF. The CDR3 DNA is TGCAGCGTCGGGGGGGGGAACACTGAAGCTTTCTTT.